The source of this T cell receptor beta chain is a study of T cells in Graves' hyperthyroidism and ophthalmopathy. Amplification of TCR beta CDR3 regions used RNA as the template. An initial round of RT-PCR targeting the TCR CDR3 relied on the HTBI primer set. A single record per CDR3 protein comes from TCRdb applying MiXCR to the multiplex PCR reads. The sample gives roughly 840,000 distinct CDR3 sequences, about two fifths of which show up once; roughly 8.3% is in the top ten. Orbital computed tomography and thyroid ultrasound, together with serum TRAb and thyroxine and clinical symptoms, were used for diagnoses. The ends lost 0 bases at V and 4 bases at J; junction bases unmatched: 11. Germline V gives CDR1 MNHNY, CDR2 SVGAGI (reference sequence). This CDR3 has 17 amino acids.

This clonotype originated in a young man with Graves' hyperthyroidism. The chain links TRBV6-6 to TRBJ1-1; 7 bases agree with TRBD1. Sequencing was performed on blood. The CDR3 DNA follows: TGTGCCAGCAGTTACTCCGGGACAGTCGCGGGTGGCACTGAAGCTTTCTTT. It is translated as CASSYSGTVAGGTEAFF.